This T cell receptor beta chain comes out of a study of graft-versus-host responses after intestinal transplantation. Study background: The study gave all recipients anti-thymocyte globulin induction, then tacrolimus and steroids for roughly 3 years. Regarding the study as a whole: Declining HvG levels early post-transplant were linked to peak circulating GvH clone levels.

CDR3 length: 14 amino acids. Trimming took 2 bases from V and 7 from J; bases not matched to a gene: 5. Per the germline V gene, CDR1 is SGHNT and CDR2 is YYREEE (reference sequence). To note about this clone: Its antigen is as yet unknown.

The table came from immunoSEQ multiplex PCR; TCRdb's copy has only in-frame clones and leaves some out. The sample includes just under 8,000 clones, approximately 97% of them seen just once. The sequenced sample was PBMCs, obtained 23 days after intestinal transplant. The rearrangement links TRBV5-4 to TRBJ2-7; 11 bases match TRBD1. The source of this sequence is a human patient who received an intestinal transplant, so some T cells may come from the graft donor. CDR3: CASSLGQGAREQYF. The CDR3 nucleotides are TGTGCCAGCAGCTTAGGACAGGGGGCGCGGGAGCAGTACTTC.